A selection of T cell receptor beta chains follows, all from one sample in a study of response to subunit inactivated influenza vaccine. TCRdb independently ran MiXCR on the RT-PCR reads; one entry per CDR3 protein. Of about 300,000 distinct CDR3 sequences listed, 20% to 25% are singletons. This specimen was PBMCs from blood, taken around 22 months after vaccination. These receptors were collected from a man between 50 and 69 years old who received an inactivated influenza vaccine. CDR3s include the opening cysteine and the closing phenylalanine or tryptophan. A D gene is named only where the DNA matches it firmly. Size tells how often a clone was seen (once, few, many) or the class of an expanded clone, and some rows leave it out.

. . TRBJ2-5 TRBV6-1 CATSLWFRETQYF TGTGCCACCTCCCTTTGGTTTCGGGAGACCCAGTACTTC
. TRBD2 TRBJ2-3 TRBV27 CASSPSTSGAADTQYF TGTGCCAGCAGTCCGTCGACTAGCGGGGCCGCAGATACGCAGTATTTT
few . TRBJ2-3 TRBV24-1 CATSAGRGGWDTQYF TGTGCCACCAGTGCCGGCAGGGGCGGTTGGGATACGCAGTATTTT
. . TRBJ2-5 TRBV2 CASSAGQETQYF TGTGCCAGCAGCGCAGGGCAAGAGACCCAGTACTTC
once TRBD2 TRBJ2-3 TRBV11-1 CASSLSSGRRDTQYF TGTGCCAGCAGCTTATCTAGCGGGAGACGAGATACGCAGTATTTT
. . TRBJ1-1 TRBV5-1 CASSRALTANTEAFF TGCGCCAGCAGCAGGGCCCTTACAGCGAACACTGAAGCTTTCTTT
few . TRBJ2-7 TRBV3-1 CASSSETSYYEQYF TGTGCCAGCAGCAGCGAGACTAGTTACTACGAGCAGTACTTC
. TRBD2 TRBJ2-5 TRBV20-1 CSARDLGGGTETQYF TGCAGTGCTAGAGATCTCGGGGGGGGGACAGAGACCCAGTACTTC
few . TRBJ2-5 TRBV25-1 CASSEMETQYF TGTGCCAGCAGTGAAATGGAGACCCAGTACTTC
. . TRBJ2-5 TRBV25-1 CASSEYDPGQETQYF TGTGCCAGCAGTGAATATGATCCGGGGCAAGAGACCCAGTACTTC
. TRBD1 TRBJ2-1 TRBV20-1 CSANPGQVDNEQFF TGCAGTGCCAACCCAGGACAGGTGGACAATGAGCAGTTCTTC
. TRBD1 TRBJ1-4 TRBV4-2 CASSQTGKNEKLFF TGTGCCAGCAGCCAGACAGGGAAAAATGAAAAACTGTTTTTT
. TRBD1 TRBJ2-7 TRBV25-1 CASSDHSGTDLYEQYF TGTGCCAGCAGTGACCACTCCGGGACAGACCTCTACGAGCAGTACTTC
. . TRBJ1-3 TRBV9 CASSPRSGGLGNTIYF TGTGCCAGCAGCCCACGATCTGGAGGGCTTGGAAACACCATATATTTT
. . TRBJ2-3 TRBV15 CATSRRTVDTQYF TGTGCCACCAGCAGAAGGACAGTAGATACGCAGTATTTT
. . TRBJ2-3 TRBV5-1 CASGQGQDTQYF TGCGCCAGCGGGCAGGGACAAGATACGCAGTATTTT